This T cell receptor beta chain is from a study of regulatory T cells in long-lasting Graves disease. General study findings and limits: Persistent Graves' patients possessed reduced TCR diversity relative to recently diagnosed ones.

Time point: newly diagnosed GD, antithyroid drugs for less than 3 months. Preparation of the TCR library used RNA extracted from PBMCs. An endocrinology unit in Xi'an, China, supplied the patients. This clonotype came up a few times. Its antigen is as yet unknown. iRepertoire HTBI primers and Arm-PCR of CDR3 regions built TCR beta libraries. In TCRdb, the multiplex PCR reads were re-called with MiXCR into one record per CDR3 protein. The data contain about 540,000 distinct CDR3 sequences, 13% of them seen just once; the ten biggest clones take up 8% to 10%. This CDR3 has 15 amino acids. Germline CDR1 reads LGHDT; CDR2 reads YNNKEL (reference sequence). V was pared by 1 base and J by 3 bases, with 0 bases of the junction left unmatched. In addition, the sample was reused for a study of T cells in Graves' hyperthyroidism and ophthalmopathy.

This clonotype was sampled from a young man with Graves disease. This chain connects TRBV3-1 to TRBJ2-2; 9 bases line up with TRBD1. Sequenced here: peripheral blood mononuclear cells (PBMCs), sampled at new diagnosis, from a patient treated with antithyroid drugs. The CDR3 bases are TGTGCCAGCAGCCAAGGGGACAGGGACACCGGGGAGCTGTTTTTT. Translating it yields CASSQGDRDTGELFF.